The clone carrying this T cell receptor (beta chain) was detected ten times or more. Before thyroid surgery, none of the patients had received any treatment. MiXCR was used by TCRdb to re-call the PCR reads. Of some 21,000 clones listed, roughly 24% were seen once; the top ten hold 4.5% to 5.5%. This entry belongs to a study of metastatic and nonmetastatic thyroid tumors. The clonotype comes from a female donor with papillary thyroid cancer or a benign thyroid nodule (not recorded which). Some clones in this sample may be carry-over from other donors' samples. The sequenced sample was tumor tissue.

The CDR3 bases are TGCAGTGCAGAACCGGGACAGGGCAATCAGCCCCAGCATTTT. As protein: CSAEPGQGNQPQHF. This chain uses TRBV20-1 with TRBJ1-5; 8 bases agree with TRBD1. Germline values: CDR1 DFQATT, CDR2 SNEGSKA (reference sequence). V trimming: 6 bases; J trimming: 2 bases; junction bases outside the gene matches: 6. This CDR3 has 14 amino acids.